This T cell receptor beta chain appears in the sequencing data of a study of spatial heterogeneity in lung cancer. Study-wide context: After resection, follow-up PBMC samples were sequenced when available, at a median of about 26 months later. Compared with alpha-chain sequences, beta-chain sequences were consistently detected in greater numbers. Raw sequencing reads included, on average, more than eight appearances of each unique TCR and UMI combination.

Time point denoted: blood at routine non-recurrence follow-up after resection. Whole RNA, isolated from tumor, nontumor lung or frozen PBMC, was sequenced without prior sorting. This clonotype was observed many times. The library protocol tagged each TCR cDNA with a unique molecular identifier. TCRdb used MiXCR to reprocess the 5' RACE reads, holding one entry per CDR3 protein. The sample consists of 51,000 or so distinct CDR3 sequences, about 7.4% of them appearing once. This receptor was obtained from a female donor with early-stage non-small cell lung cancer. This material consisted of PBMCs, taken at follow-up.

The chain's CDR3 is CSARLVGLNTQYF. Here the CDR3 DNA reads TGCAGTGCTAGATTGGTGGGCCTCAATACGCAGTATTTT. The chain carries TRBV20-1 and TRBJ2-3; D ambiguous. CDR3 length: 13 amino acids. V was trimmed by 2 bases and J by 7 bases, leaving 13 bases between them. The germline V gene has CDR1 DFQATT and CDR2 SNEGSKA (reference sequence).